This TCR beta chain was sequenced during a study of blood T cell repertoires in COVID-19. Study as a whole: Donors in Cohort 3 counted as recovered after two negative PCRs, clearance, or symptom resolution. The study drew acute and convalescent COVID-19 samples from the United States, Italy and Spain. From T cells, B-cell-depleted T cells, or PBMCs came the material, which was cDNA or gDNA.

The assay was immunoSEQ multiplex PCR, and TCRdb's table has in-frame clones only and misses some. The repertoire holds about 210,000 clones, with roughly 91% as singletons. Everyone who took part was roughly 18 to 89 years old, and they came from 20 to 25 US areas. Deletions cut 2 bases from V and 2 bases from J, with 12 bases between. The germline CDR1 and CDR2 sequences are MNHEY and SMNVEV (reference sequence). The CDR3 covers 15 residues. The sequence was collected from a young man in a cohort exposed to, infected with or recovered from COVID-19 (not recorded which). What was sequenced was PBMCs or T cells enriched from blood (not recorded which). The chain is built from TRBV27 and TRBJ1-1; a weak D match, TRBD1 (5 bases). Here the CDR3 reads CASSLRSQGNTEAFF. CDR3 coding DNA: TGTGCCAGCAGTTTAAGGTCCCAGGGTAACACTGAAGCTTTCTTT.